This TCR beta chain was recovered during a study of blood T cell repertoires in COVID-19. The wider study: COVID-19 samples, acute and convalescent, were from the United States, Italy and Spain. Sample material is recorded as cDNA or gDNA derived from T cells, B-cell-depleted T cells, or PBMCs.

Original data processing: Quantification of nucleated cells was approximated via reference gene primer amplification. Produced via immunoSEQ multiplex PCR; TCRdb's table is partial and in-frame only. The DNA was the basis for D and trimming; V, J and clone size are from that table. Here the sample spans about 87,000 clones, over 75% being singletons. Germline V gene data show CDR1 as MNHNS and CDR2 as SASEGT. The CDR3 has 13 amino acids. Trimming took 6 bases from V and 1 from J, leaving 9 bases between them. What was sequenced was peripheral blood. This sequence joins TRBV6-1 and TRBJ1-1, with a possible D match to TRBD1 (6 bases). This TCR was recovered from an elderly man with acute or convalescent COVID-19. The chain's CDR3 is CASSWGQNTEAFF. In nucleotides, the CDR3 is TGTGCCAGCAGCTGGGGGCAGAACACTGAAGCTTTCTTT.